This T cell receptor (beta chain) was recorded in a study of glioma-infiltrating T cells after dendritic cell vaccination. This clone was detected once. Germline V gene sequence: CDR1 SGHRS, CDR2 YFSETQ. The CDR3 contains 16 residues. Trimming left V 4 bases short and J 1 base short, with 17 bases between. TCRB CDR3 was amplified from 2 ug genomic DNA or less. Only in-frame clones appear in the TCRdb table, and some are missing; sequencing was by immunoSEQ multiplex PCR. The sample yields roughly 100,000 clones, 85% seen once. The sequence was obtained from a human donor with glioblastoma. Sample: blood, taken before dendritic cell vaccination. This chain connects TRBV5-1 to TRBJ1-2, with D maybe TRBD1 (5 bases). The CDR3 is CASSPKTERNNYGYTF. The DNA of the CDR3 is TGCGCCAGCAGCCCTAAGACAGAGAGAAATAACTATGGCTACACCTTC.